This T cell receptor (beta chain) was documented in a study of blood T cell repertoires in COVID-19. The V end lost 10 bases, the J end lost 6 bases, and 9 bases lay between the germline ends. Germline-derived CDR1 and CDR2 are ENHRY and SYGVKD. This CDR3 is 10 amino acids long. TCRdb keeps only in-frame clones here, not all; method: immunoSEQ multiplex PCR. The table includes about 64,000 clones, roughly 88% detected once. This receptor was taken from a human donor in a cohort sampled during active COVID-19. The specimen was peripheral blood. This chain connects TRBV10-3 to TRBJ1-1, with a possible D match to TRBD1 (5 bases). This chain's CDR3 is CASGAPEAFF. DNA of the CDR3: TGTGCCAGTGGGGCACCTGAAGCTTTCTTT.